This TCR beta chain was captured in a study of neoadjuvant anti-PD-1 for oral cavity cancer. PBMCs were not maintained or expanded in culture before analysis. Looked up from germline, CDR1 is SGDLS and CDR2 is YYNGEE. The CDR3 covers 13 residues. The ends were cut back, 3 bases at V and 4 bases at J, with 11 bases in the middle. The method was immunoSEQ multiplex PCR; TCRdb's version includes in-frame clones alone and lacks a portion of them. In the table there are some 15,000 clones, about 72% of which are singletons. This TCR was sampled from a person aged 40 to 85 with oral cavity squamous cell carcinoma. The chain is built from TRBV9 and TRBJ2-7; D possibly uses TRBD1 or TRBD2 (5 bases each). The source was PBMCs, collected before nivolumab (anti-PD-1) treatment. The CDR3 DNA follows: TGTGCCAGCAGCGGGGACGGTTTATACGAGCAGTACTTC. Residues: CASSGDGLYEQYF.